This entry lists 15 T cell receptor beta chains sequenced from one sample in a study of CD8+ T cells in alopecia areata (dated by TCRdb to 2016 to 2018). Preparation of the library involved the immunoSEQ multiplex PCR assay. RNA was extracted from all samples and reverse transcribed into cDNA, which served as template for TCR sequencing. In its TCRdb copy, this immuneACCESS table keeps in-frame sequences only and misses some clones. Where compared with another copy, unresolved V genes explain less than half of these, and the others have no known cause. The sample has roughly 30,000 clones on record, around 62% of them singletons. The top ten clonotypes cover 18% of the sample. The sequenced sample consisted of NKG2D-high CD8+ T cells sorted from blood. This specimen's cell subset or site label, per the study, means: sorted CD8+ NKG2D-high blood T cells. All receptors come from a human donor with alopecia areata.

This clone came up a few times. The chain links TRBV29-1 to TRBJ2-2; D is unresolved. V lost 7 bases and J lost 7, with 10 bases in between. The CDR3 runs to 11 residues. CDR1 SQVTM and CDR2 ANQGSEA come from the germline V gene. The CDR3 coding sequence is TGCAGCGGTAATCGATTCGGGGAGCTGTTTTTT. Translated, it gives CSGNRFGELFF.

The chain has TRBV27 and TRBJ2-7, with TRBD1 matching 9 bases. The CDR3 sequence is 15 residues long. J was trimmed by 7 bases and V by 5 bases; bases with no gene match: 12. Germline values: CDR1 MNHEY, CDR2 SMNVEV (reference sequence). The CDR3 spells CASSVRDRVGGEQYF. The CDR3 DNA is TGTGCCAGCAGTGTAAGGGACAGGGTAGGTGGAGAGCAGTACTTC.

The chain carries TRBV5-6 and TRBJ1-1; D perhaps matches TRBD1 (5 bases). Germline assignment: CDR1 SGHDT and CDR2 YYEEEE. Trimming took off 1 base at V and 6 bases at J, with 10 bases between the two ends. This CDR3 contains 13 residues. The CDR3, as DNA: TGTGCCAGCAGCTTGAATAGACAGTCTGAAGCTTTCTTT. It is translated as CASSLNRQSEAFF.

The genes are TRBV11-2 and TRBJ2-7; weak D call: TRBD2 (5 bases). Trimming shortened V by 4 bases and J by 2 bases, and 15 bases separated the two germline ends. This CDR3 has 15 amino acids. The germline gives CDR1 SGHAT, CDR2 FQNNGV. In DNA, the CDR3 is TGTGCCAGCAGCTCGAGCATTTTGGGAGCCTACGAGCAGTACTTC. Its protein product is CASSSSILGAYEQYF.

The V gene is TRBV4-1, the J gene TRBJ2-4, with TRBD2 matching 8 bases. V trimming: 8 bases; J trimming: 10 bases; junction bases outside the gene matches: 13. The CDR3 loop spans 14 amino acids. Germline-derived CDR1 and CDR2 are MGHRA and YSYEKL. The CDR3, as DNA: TGCGCCAGCCGGGGGGGAGGCCCTGAGGGGATTCAGTACTTC. Translated, it gives CASRGGGPEGIQYF.

The chain is built from TRBV7-6 and TRBJ2-7; 9 bases are a match to TRBD2. Germline CDR1 is SGHVS and CDR2 is FNYEAQ. This CDR3 contains 15 residues. The J segment lost 4 bases and the V segment lost 5 bases, leaving 9 bases of the junction unmatched. The CDR3 DNA follows: TGTGCCAGCAGCGCTTCGCGGGAGGGCCGATACGAGCAGTACTTC. It specifies CASSASREGRYEQYF.

DNA of the CDR3: TGCAGCGTTGTGGTCATAAGCTCCTACGAGCAGTACTTC. Protein sequence: CSVVVISSYEQYF. V and J are TRBV29-1 and TRBJ2-7, with unresolved D. The V and J ends lost 4 bases and 0 bases respectively, with 10 bases between them. This CDR3 has 13 amino acids. In germline, CDR1 is SQVTM, CDR2 ANQGSEA.

This rearrangement joins TRBV5-1 to TRBJ2-7; 9 nucleotides align to TRBD1. The CDR3 is 16 amino acids. J was trimmed by 3 bases and V by 4 bases; bases with no gene match: 11. Germline assignment: CDR1 SGHRS and CDR2 YFSETQ. CDR3 sequence reads: CASSNSGQGYRYEQYF. CDR3 in DNA: TGCGCCAGCAGCAACTCAGGACAGGGGTACCGCTACGAGCAGTACTTC.

This chain uses TRBV7-9 with TRBJ2-1; D possibly corresponds to TRBD2 (6 bases). The germline V gene has CDR1 SEHNR and CDR2 FQNEAQ (reference sequence). The V gene lost 1 base and the J gene lost 0 bases, with 16 bases spanning the gap. There are 18 residues in the CDR3. CDR3 bases: TGTGCCAGCAGCTTAGTTGGTGCGCGGGGATACTCCTACAATGAGCAGTTCTTC. Residues: CASSLVGARGYSYNEQFF.

The rearrangement uses TRBV6-5 and TRBJ2-1, with a tentative D call TRBD2 (5 bases). V was trimmed by 0 bases and J by 3 bases, leaving 9 bases between them. The CDR3 length is 15 residues. Germline CDR1 is MNHEY and CDR2 is SVGAGI. DNA of the CDR3: TGTGCCAGCAGTTACTCGCGAGGGTACTACAATGAGCAGTTCTTC. Translation: CASSYSRGYYNEQFF.

This clone has a handful of counts. V and J are TRBV19 and TRBJ1-5; 9 nucleotides agree with TRBD1. V lost 6 bases and J lost 4; bases outside the gene matches: 1. The CDR3 extends over 13 amino acids. Germline V gives CDR1 LNHDA, CDR2 SQIVND (reference sequence). This CDR3 is CASSDRGNQPQHF. DNA for the CDR3: TGTGCCAGTAGCGACAGGGGGAATCAGCCCCAGCATTTT.

The V call is TRBV27, the J call TRBJ2-1, with D uncertain. The CDR3 is made up of 16 amino acids. The germline V gene encodes CDR1 MNHEY and CDR2 SMNVEV (reference sequence). V lost 2 bases, J lost 4 bases, and 15 bases lay in between. In nucleotides, the CDR3 is TGTGCCAGCAGTTTAAGTCATATAGGCGGATACAATGAGCAGTTCTTC. It is translated as CASSLSHIGGYNEQFF.

This clone was recorded a few times. The chain carries TRBV4-1 and TRBJ2-5; TRBD2 agrees at 10 bases. Germline V CDR1 and CDR2: MGHRA, YSYEKL. V was clipped by 0 bases and J by 10 bases; unmatched bases: 5. The length of the CDR3 is 14 residues. Here the CDR3 reads CASSQDLASGGQYF. The CDR3, as DNA: TGCGCCAGCAGCCAAGATCTGGCTAGCGGGGGCCAGTACTTC.

The rearrangement joins TRBV4-2 to TRBJ2-1; D unclear. From germline, CDR1 is LGHNA and CDR2 YNFKEQ. Trimming removed 6 bases at V and 6 bases at J, with 12 bases between. This CDR3 comprises 13 residues. This chain's CDR3 is CASRLEQGNEQFF. CDR3 coding DNA: TGTGCCAGCAGGCTAGAACAAGGCAATGAGCAGTTCTTC.

This chain connects TRBV2 to TRBJ2-7, with D perhaps matching TRBD2 (6 bases). Trimming cost V 6 bases and J 2 bases, with 17 bases left between them. Germline V CDR1 and CDR2: SNHLY, FYNNEI. This CDR3 is built from 15 residues. The CDR3 loop is CASRDRSGPPYEQYF. Here the CDR3 DNA reads TGTGCCAGCAGAGACAGAAGCGGGCCCCCCTACGAGCAGTACTTC.